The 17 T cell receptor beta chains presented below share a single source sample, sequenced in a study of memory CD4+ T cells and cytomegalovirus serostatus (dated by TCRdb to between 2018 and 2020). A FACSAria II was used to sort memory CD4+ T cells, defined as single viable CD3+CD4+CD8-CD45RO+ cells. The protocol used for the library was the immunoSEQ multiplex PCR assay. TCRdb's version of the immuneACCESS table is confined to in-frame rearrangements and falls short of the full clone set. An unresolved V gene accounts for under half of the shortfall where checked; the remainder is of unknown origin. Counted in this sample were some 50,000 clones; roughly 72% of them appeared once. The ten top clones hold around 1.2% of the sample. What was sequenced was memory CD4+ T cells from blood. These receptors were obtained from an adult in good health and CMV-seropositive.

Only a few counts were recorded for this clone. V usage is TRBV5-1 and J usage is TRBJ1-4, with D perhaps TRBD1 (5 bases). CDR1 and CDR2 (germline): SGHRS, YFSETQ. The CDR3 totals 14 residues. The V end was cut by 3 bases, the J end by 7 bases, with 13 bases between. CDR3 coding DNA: TGCGCCAGCAGCTCCGACCAAGGGGCTGAAAAACTGTTTTTT. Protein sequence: CASSSDQGAEKLFF.

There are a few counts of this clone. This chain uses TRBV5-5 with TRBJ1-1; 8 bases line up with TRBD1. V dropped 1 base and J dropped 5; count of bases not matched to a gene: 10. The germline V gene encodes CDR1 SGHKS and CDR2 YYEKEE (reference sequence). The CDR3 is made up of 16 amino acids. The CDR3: CASSLSAGGAFTEAFF. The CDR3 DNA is TGTGCCAGCAGCTTGTCTGCAGGGGGCGCGTTTACTGAAGCTTTCTTT.

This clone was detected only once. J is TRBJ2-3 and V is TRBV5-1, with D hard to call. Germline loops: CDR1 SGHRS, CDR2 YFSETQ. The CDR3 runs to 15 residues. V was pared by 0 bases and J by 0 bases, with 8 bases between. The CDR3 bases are TGCGCCAGCAGCTTGGATACTTCTAGCACAGATACGCAGTATTTT. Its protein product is CASSLDTSSTDTQYF.

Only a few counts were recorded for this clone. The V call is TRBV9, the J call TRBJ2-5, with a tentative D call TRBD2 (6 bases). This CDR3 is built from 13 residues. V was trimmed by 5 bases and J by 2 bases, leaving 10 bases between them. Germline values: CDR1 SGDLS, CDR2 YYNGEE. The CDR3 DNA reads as TGTGCCAGCAGTCGCAGCGGGCAAGAGACCCAGTACTTC. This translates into CASSRSGQETQYF. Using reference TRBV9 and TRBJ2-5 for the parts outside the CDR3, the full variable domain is DSGVTQTPKHLITATGQRVTLRCSPRSGDLSVYWYQQSLDQGLQFLIQYYNGEERAKGNILERFSAQQFPDLHSELNLSSLELGDSALYFCASSRSGQETQYFGPGTRLLVL.

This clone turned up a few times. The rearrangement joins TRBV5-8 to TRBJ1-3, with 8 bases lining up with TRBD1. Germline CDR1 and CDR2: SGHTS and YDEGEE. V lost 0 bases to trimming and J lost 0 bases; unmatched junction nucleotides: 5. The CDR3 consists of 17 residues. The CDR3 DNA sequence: TGTGCCAGCAGCTTGGATCGACAGGGGCTCTCTGGAAACACCATATATTTT. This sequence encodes CASSLDRQGLSGNTIYF.

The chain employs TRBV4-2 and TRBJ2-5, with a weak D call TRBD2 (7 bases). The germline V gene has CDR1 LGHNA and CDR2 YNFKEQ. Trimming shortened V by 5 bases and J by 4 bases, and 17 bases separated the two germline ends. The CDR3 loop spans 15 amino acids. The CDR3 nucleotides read TGTGCCAGCAGCAACGAAGGGGGGGCCCCAGAGACCCAGTACTTC. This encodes CASSNEGGAPETQYF.

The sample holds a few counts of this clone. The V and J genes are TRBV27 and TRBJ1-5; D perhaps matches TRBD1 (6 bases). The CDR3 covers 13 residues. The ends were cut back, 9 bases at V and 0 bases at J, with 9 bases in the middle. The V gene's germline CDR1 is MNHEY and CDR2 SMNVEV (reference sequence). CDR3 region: CARTGYSNQPQHF. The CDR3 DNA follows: TGTGCCAGGACAGGCTATAGCAATCAGCCCCAGCATTTT.

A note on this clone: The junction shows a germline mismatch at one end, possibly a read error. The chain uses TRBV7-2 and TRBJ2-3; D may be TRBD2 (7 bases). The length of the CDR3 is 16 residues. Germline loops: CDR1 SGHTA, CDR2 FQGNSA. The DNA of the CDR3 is TGTGCCAGCAGCCTAGCTGGGGGGGCTAGCACAGATACGCAGTATTTT. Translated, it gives CASSLAGGASTDTQYF.

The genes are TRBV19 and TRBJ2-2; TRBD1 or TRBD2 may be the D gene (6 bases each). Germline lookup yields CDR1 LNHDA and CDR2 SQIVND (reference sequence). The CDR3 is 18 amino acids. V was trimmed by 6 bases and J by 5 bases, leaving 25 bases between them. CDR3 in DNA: TGTGCCAGTAGCCCACGGTCACCCGGGGGCCCCGGGACCGGGGAGCTGTTTTTT. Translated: CASSPRSPGGPGTGELFF.

The CDR3 coding sequence is TGTGCCATCAGTGAACGGGACAGTGCCGATAGCAATCAGCCCCAGCATTTT. Translated, it gives CAISERDSADSNQPQHF. This chain connects TRBV10-3 to TRBJ1-5, with 7 bases matching TRBD1. The germline CDR1 and CDR2 sequences are ENHRY and SYGVKD. CDR3 size: 17 residues. Trimming took 3 bases from V and 0 from J; bases not matched to a gene: 8.

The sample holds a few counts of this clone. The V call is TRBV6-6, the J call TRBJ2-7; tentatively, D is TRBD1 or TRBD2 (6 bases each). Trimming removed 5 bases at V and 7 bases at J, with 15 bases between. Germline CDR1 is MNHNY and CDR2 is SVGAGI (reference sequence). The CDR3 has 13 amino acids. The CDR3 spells CASSTGGGLEQYF. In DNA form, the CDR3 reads TGTGCCAGCAGTACCGGGGGCGGCTTAGAGCAGTACTTC.

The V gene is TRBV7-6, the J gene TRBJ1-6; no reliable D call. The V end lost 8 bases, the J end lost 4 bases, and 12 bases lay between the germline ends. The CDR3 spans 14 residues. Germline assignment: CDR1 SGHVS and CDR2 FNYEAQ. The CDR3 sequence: CASGPGQYNSPLHF. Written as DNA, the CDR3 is TGTGCCAGCGGCCCCGGGCAGTATAATTCACCCCTCCACTTT. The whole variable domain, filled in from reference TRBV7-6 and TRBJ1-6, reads GAGVSQSPRYKVTKRGQDVALRCDPISGHVSLYWYRQALGQGPEFLTYFNYEAQQDKSGLPNDRFSAERPEGSISTLTIQRTEQRDSAMYRCASGPGQYNSPLHFGNGTRLTVT.

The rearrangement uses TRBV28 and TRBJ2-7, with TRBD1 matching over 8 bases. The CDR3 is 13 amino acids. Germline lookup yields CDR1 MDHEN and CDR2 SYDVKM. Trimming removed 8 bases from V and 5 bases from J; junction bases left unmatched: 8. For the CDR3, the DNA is TGTGCCAGCCATGACAGGGGTTCGAACGAGCAGTACTTC. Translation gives CASHDRGSNEQYF.

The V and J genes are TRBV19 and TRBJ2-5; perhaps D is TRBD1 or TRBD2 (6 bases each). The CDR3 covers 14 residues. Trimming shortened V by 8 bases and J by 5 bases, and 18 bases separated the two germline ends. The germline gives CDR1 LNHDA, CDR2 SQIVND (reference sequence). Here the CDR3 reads CASGPRGRGETQYF. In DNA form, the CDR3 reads TGTGCCAGTGGGCCCCGGGGGCGAGGGGAGACCCAGTACTTC. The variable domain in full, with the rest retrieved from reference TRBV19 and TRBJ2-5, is DGGITQSPKYLFRKEGQNVTLSCEQNLNHDAMYWYRQDPGQGLRLIYYSQIVNDFQKGDIAEGYSVSREKKESFPLTVTSAQKNPTAFYLCASGPRGRGETQYFGPGTRLLVL.

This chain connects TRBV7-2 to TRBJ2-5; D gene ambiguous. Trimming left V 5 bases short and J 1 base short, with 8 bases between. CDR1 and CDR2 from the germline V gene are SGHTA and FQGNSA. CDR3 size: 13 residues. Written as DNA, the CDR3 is TGTGCCAGCAGCCGTGAAACCCAAGAGACCCAGTACTTC. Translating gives CASSRETQETQYF.

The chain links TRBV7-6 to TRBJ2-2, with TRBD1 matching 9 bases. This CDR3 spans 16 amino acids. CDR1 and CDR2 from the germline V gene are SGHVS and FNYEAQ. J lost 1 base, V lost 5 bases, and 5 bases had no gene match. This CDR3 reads CASSRGTGQNTGELFF. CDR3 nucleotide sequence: TGTGCCAGCAGCCGAGGGACAGGGCAGAACACCGGGGAGCTGTTTTTT. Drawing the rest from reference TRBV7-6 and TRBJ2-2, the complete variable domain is GAGVSQSPRYKVTKRGQDVALRCDPISGHVSLYWYRQALGQGPEFLTYFNYEAQQDKSGLPNDRFSAERPEGSISTLTIQRTEQRDSAMYRCASSRGTGQNTGELFFGEGSRLTVL.

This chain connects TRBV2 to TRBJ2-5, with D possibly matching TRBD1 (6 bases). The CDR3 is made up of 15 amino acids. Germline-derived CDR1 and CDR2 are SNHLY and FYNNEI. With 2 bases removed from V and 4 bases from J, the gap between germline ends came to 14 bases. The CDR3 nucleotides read TGTGCCAGCAGTGAACCCACAGGGTTCCGAGAGACCCAGTACTTC. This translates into CASSEPTGFRETQYF. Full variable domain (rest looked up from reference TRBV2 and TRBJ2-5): EPEVTQTPSHQVTQMGQEVILRCVPISNHLYFYWYRQILGQKVEFLVSFYNNEISEKSEIFDDQFSVERPDGSNFTLKIRSTKLEDSAMYFCASSEPTGFRETQYFGPGTRLLVL.